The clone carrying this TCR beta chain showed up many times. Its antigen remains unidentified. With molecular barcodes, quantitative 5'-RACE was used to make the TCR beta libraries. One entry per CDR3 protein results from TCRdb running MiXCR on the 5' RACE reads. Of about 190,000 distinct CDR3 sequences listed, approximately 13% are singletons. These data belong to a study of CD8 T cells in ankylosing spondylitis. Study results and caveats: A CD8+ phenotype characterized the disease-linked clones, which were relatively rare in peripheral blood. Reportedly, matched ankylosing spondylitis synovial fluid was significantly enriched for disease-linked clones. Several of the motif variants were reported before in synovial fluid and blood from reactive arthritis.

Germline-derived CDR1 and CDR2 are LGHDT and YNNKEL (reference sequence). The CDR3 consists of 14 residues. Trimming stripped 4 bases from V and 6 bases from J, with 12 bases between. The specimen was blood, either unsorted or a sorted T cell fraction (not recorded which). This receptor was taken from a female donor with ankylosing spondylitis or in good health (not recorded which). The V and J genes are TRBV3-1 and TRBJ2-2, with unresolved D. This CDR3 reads CASSRKGRAGELFF. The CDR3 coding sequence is TGTGCCAGCAGCCGTAAGGGAAGGGCCGGGGAGCTGTTTTTT.